A single sample gave rise to the 2 T cell receptor beta chains below, sequenced in a study of blood T cell repertoires in COVID-19. Repertoires were generated with immunoSEQ multiplex PCR, while TCRdb's copy carries only in-frame clones and drops some. The sample lists 80,000 or so clones, around four fifths occurring once. Sequenced input: peripheral blood. These receptors all stem from a human donor in a cohort sampled during active COVID-19.

This chain links TRBV9 with TRBJ2-1, with 9 bases lining up with TRBD2. J gave up 8 bases and V 4 bases, and 4 bases lay outside the gene matches. Germline assignment: CDR1 SGDLS and CDR2 YYNGEE. The CDR3 totals 13 residues. In DNA form, the CDR3 reads TGTGCCAGCAGCAGTAGCGGGGGCTATGAGCAGTTCTTC. Amino acid sequence: CASSSSGGYEQFF.

This clone appeared a single time. The gene calls are TRBV7-2 and TRBJ1-2, with D perhaps matching TRBD1 (6 bases). Germline values: CDR1 SGHTA, CDR2 FQGNSA. Between the trimmed V and J ends, which lost 0 bases and 4 bases, there was a span of 15 bases. The CDR3 is made up of 16 amino acids. CDR3 residues: CASSLAPGQLTYGYTF. CDR3 sequence (DNA): TGTGCCAGCAGCTTAGCGCCGGGACAACTTACCTATGGCTACACCTTC.